This is a list of T cell receptor beta chains from one sample in a study of shared clonotypes between healthy human individuals. The protocol was immunoSEQ multiplex PCR, while the TCRdb copy is restricted to in-frame clones and leaves out a portion. The sample holds some 1.4 million clones; approximately 96% are singletons and the top ten take over 1%. Sequenced material: naive CD4+ T cells sorted from blood. These receptors came from a man younger than 45 in good health. Both conserved end residues are part of each CDR3. Each record gives: J gene, clone size, D gene, V gene, CDR3 DNA, CDR3 protein. The D gene is left open where the match is weak. Size is stated for part of the rows, as once, few or many counts, or as a class when the clone is expanded.

TRBJ1-5 - - TRBV5-8 TGTGCCAGCAGCTTCACCGGGACAAGGGTAAATCAGCCCCAGCATTTT CASSFTGTRVNQPQHF
TRBJ1-1 - - TRBV2 TGTGCCAGCGGGCGGGAACAGGGCTCTGCTGAAGCTTTCTTT CASGREQGSAEAFF
TRBJ1-5 - - TRBV18 TGTGCCAGCTCACCCCTGGGAGGGGGCAATCAGCCCCAGCATTTT CASSPLGGGNQPQHF
TRBJ1-1 - - TRBV27 TGTGCCAGCAGTCCCCCCGGGGCAGGGGCTTTAGTGACTGAAGCTTTCTTT CASSPPGAGALVTEAFF
TRBJ2-7 once - TRBV7-9 TGTGCCAGCAGCTTAGCGGGAGCACCCTACGAGCAGTACTTC CASSLAGAPYEQYF
TRBJ2-7 - TRBD1 TRBV7-6 TGTGCCAGCAGCCAACCGGGCCTTACAGGGGGCCAGGGCGAGCAGTACTTC CASSQPGLTGGQGEQYF
TRBJ2-3 - TRBD2 TRBV5-8 TGTGCCAGCAGCTTGGGGACTAGCGGGAGGACCAGTGAGACGCAGTATTTT CASSLGTSGRTSETQYF
TRBJ2-7 - - TRBV5-1 TGCGCCAGCAGTTCGAGGAGGGAATACGAGCAGTACTTC CASSSRREYEQYF
TRBJ2-7 - - TRBV13 TGTGCCAGCAGCTTAGGGCCCGGGACCCCCTACGAGCAGTACTTC CASSLGPGTPYEQYF
TRBJ2-5 - - TRBV25-1 TGTGCCAGCAGTGGAGGTAGCGTGTGGGAGACCCAGTACTTC CASSGGSVWETQYF
TRBJ2-2 - - TRBV10-3 TGTGCCATCAGTGAGGACAGGCCAGCGAACACCGGGGAGCTGTTTTTT CAISEDRPANTGELFF
TRBJ2-3 - TRBD2 TRBV5-1 TGCGCCAGCAGCTTGGATAGCGGGAGCACAGATACGCAGTATTTT CASSLDSGSTDTQYF
TRBJ2-1 - TRBD2 TRBV9 TGTGCCAGCAGCGTACTAGCGGGAGGGCCCTACAATGAGCAGTTCTTC CASSVLAGGPYNEQFF
TRBJ1-3 - - TRBV6-1 TGTGCCAGCAGTGAAGCGCCGGCGGGATCTGGAAACACCATATATTTT CASSEAPAGSGNTIYF
TRBJ1-5 - - TRBV5-5 TGTGCCAGCAGCCCGTGGCCGGGGGAGGGTGGCAATCAGCCCCAGCATTTT CASSPWPGEGGNQPQHF
TRBJ2-1 - - TRBV11-2 TGTGCCAGCAGTCCCACAGGTACTGAGCAGTTCTTC CASSPTGTEQFF
TRBJ2-7 few - TRBV10-3 TGTGCCACCCAGGGGCTCAGGGCCTCCTACGAGCAGTACTTC CATQGLRASYEQYF
TRBJ2-7 - - TRBV5-1 TGCGCCAGCAGCTTGGATTTGGGAGAGCAGTACTTC CASSLDLGEQYF